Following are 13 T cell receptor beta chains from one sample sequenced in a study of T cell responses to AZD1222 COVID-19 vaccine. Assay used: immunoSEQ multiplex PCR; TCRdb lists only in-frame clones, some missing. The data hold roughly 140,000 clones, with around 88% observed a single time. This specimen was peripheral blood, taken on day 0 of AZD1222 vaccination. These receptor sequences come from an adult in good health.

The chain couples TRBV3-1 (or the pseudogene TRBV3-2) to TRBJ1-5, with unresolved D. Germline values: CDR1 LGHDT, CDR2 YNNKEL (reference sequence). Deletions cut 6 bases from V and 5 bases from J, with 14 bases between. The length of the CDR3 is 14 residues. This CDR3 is CASSLGGRDQPQHF. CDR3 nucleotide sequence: TGTGCCAGCAGTCTGGGTGGCCGAGATCAGCCCCAGCATTTT.

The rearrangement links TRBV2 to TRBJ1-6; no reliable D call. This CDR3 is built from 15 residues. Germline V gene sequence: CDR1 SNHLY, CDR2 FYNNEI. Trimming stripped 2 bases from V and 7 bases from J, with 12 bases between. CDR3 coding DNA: TGTGCCAGCAGTGAACTAAGGTCGGTCAATTCACCCCTCCACTTT. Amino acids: CASSELRSVNSPLHF.

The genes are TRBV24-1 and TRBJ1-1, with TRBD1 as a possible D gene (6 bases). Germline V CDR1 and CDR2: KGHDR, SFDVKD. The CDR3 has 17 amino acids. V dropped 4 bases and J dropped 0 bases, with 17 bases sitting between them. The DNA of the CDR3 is TGTGCCACCAGTGAACCAACTGGACAGACTATGAACACTGAAGCTTTCTTT. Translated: CATSEPTGQTMNTEAFF.

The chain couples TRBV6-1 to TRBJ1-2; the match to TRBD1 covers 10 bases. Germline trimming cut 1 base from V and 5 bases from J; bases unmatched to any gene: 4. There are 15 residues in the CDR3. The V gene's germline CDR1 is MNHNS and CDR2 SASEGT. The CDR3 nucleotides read TGTGCCAGCAGTGAAGGGACAGGGGGTGGATATGGCTACACCTTC. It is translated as CASSEGTGGGYGYTF.

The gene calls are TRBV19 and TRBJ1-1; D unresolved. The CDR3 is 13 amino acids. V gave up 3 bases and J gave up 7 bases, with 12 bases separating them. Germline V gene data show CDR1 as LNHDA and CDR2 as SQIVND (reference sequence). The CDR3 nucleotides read TGTGCCAGTAGTATCCAGTATGGTCTTGAAGCTTTCTTT. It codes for CASSIQYGLEAFF.

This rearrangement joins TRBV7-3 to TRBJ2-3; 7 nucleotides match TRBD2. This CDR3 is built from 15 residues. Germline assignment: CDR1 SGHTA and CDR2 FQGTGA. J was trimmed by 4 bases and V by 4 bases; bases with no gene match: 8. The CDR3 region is CASSSQAGRADTQYF. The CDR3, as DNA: TGTGCCAGCAGCTCCCAAGCGGGAAGGGCAGATACGCAGTATTTT.

The CDR3 sequence is CASSDQDRVHEQYF. The CDR3 DNA reads TGTGCCAGCAGTGACCAGGACAGGGTCCACGAGCAGTACTTC. This sequence joins TRBV2 and TRBJ2-7; 8 positions agree with TRBD1. Trimming at V came to 3 bases and at J to 5 bases, leaving 6 bases not matched to a gene. The CDR3 loop spans 14 amino acids. Per the germline V gene, CDR1 is SNHLY and CDR2 is FYNNEI.

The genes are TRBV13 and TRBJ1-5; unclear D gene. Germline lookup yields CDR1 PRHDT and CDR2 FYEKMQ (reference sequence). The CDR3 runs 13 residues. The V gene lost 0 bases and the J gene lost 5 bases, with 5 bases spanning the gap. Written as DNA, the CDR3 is TGTGCCAGCAGCTTAGGACGAGATCAGCCCCAGCATTTT. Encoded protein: CASSLGRDQPQHF.

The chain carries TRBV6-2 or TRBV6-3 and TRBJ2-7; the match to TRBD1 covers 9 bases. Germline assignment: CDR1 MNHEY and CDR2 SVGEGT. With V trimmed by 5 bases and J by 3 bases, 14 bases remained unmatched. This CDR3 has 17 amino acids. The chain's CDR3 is CASSMMGTGPRGYEQYF. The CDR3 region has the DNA TGTGCCAGCAGTATGATGGGGACAGGGCCCCGGGGCTACGAGCAGTACTTC.

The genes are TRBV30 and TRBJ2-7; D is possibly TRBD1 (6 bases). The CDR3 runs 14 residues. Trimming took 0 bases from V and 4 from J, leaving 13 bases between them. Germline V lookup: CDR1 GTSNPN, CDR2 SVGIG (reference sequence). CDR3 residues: CAWSVGRGFYEQYF. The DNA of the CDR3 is TGTGCCTGGAGTGTAGGCAGGGGATTTTACGAGCAGTACTTC.

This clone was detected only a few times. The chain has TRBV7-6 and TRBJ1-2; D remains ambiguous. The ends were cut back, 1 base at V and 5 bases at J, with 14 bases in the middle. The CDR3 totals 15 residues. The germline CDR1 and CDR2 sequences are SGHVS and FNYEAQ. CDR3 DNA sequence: TGTGCCAGCAGCTTAGGGACCGGGGAAGGGTATGGCTACACCTTC. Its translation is CASSLGTGEGYGYTF.

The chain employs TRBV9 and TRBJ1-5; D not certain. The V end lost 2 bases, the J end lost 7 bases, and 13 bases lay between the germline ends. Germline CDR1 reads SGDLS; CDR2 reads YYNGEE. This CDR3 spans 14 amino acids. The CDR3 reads CASSVGSGPQPQHF. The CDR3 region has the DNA TGTGCCAGCAGCGTCGGGAGCGGCCCGCAGCCCCAGCATTTT.

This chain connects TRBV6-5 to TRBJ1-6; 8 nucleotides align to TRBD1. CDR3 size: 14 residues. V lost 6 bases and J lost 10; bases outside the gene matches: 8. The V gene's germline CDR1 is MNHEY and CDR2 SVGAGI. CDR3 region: CASSPGQGGSPLHF. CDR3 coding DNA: TGTGCCAGCAGCCCAGGACAGGGTGGGTCACCCCTCCACTTT.